The 8 T cell receptor beta chains in this list originate from one sample, sequenced in a study of T-cell reconstitution after alpha-beta-depleted transplantation in children. The TCRbeta library incorporated unique molecular identifiers. Using its own MiXCR run on the PCR reads, TCRdb lists one record per CDR3 protein. The table shows more than 150,000 distinct CDR3 sequences, with roughly 15% occurring only once. The sequencing used PBMCs from the stem cell graft donor, collected from the stem cell graft. These receptors were obtained from a human donor who donated a stem cell graft to a child with acute lymphoblastic leukemia.

This clonotype was seen many times. The V gene is TRBV7-2, the J gene TRBJ1-4, with 7 bases that match TRBD1. Germline V gene data show CDR1 as SGHTA and CDR2 as FQGNSA. The CDR3 spans 16 residues. V was clipped by 3 bases and J by 6 bases; unmatched bases: 10. CDR3 DNA: TGTGCCAGCAGCTTTACCATCGGGACAGAGGATGAAAAACTGTTTTTT. Its translation: CASSFTIGTEDEKLFF.

This clonotype appeared many times. The chain has TRBV7-9 and TRBJ2-5; D not certain. CDR3 length: 14 amino acids. V was clipped by 7 bases and J by 0 bases, with 12 bases between them. Germline CDR1 and CDR2: SEHNR and FQNEAQ (reference sequence). CDR3 in amino acids: CASTPNGDQETQYF. The CDR3 nucleotides are TGTGCCAGCACCCCCAACGGAGACCAAGAGACCCAGTACTTC.

V and J are TRBV12-3 or TRBV12-4 and TRBJ1-1, with TRBD1 as a possible D gene (5 bases). V lost 11 bases to trimming and J lost 2 bases, with 30 bases between them. This CDR3 is 18 amino acids long. This chain's CDR3 is CAFTPRVGRAGRNTEAFF. DNA of the CDR3: TGTGCCTTCACCCCCAGGGTGGGGAGAGCGGGACGCAACACTGAAGCTTTCTTT.

This clonotype was detected ten times or more. This chain uses TRBV5-1 with TRBJ1-1, with 11 nucleotides matching TRBD1. Trimming removed 4 bases from V and 7 bases from J; junction bases left unmatched: 6. CDR1 and CDR2 from the germline V gene are SGHRS and YFSETQ. The CDR3 covers 14 residues. The CDR3 coding sequence is TGCGCCAGCAGCCAGGGGACAGGGGGAATTGAAGCTTTCTTT. Protein sequence: CASSQGTGGIEAFF. The full variable domain, completed using reference TRBV5-1 and TRBJ1-1, is KAGVTQTPRYLIKTRGQQVTLSCSPISGHRSVSWYQQTPGQGLQFLFEYFSETQRNKGNFPGRFSGRQFSNSRSEMNVSTLELGDSALYLCASSQGTGGIEAFFGQGTRLTVV.

This clonotype has a count of ten or more. The V call is TRBV12-3 or TRBV12-4, the J call TRBJ1-4; possibly TRBD1 for D (5 bases). V lost 6 bases, J lost 3 bases, and 14 bases lay in between. The CDR3 is 15 residues long. The CDR3 region has the DNA TGTGCCAGCAGGGGACCCCAAAGGGCTAATGAAAAACTGTTTTTT. Translated, it gives CASRGPQRANEKLFF.

The chain recombines TRBV11-3 with TRBJ1-2; D unclear. Germline V lookup: CDR1 SGHNT, CDR2 YENEEA. The germline V and J ends were trimmed by 5 bases and 8 bases, with 15 bases remaining between them. The CDR3 consists of 13 residues. The CDR3 sequence is CASSRAPEPGYTF. For the CDR3, the DNA is TGTGCCAGCAGCCGGGCCCCGGAGCCGGGCTACACCTTC.

The table lists this clonotype with many counts. The CDR3 nucleotides are TGTGCCATCAGTGCAAAGACAGGGCTGAACACTGAAGCTTTCTTT. This translates into CAISAKTGLNTEAFF. The rearrangement uses TRBV10-3 and TRBJ1-1; 7 bases are shared with TRBD1. CDR3 length: 15 amino acids. Germline assignment: CDR1 ENHRY and CDR2 SYGVKD. Trimming took 4 bases from V and 0 from J; bases not matched to a gene: 5.

This clonotype was seen many times. The rearrangement links TRBV29-1 to TRBJ2-2; possibly TRBD1 for D (5 bases). There are 13 residues in the CDR3. Trimming shortened V by 5 bases and J by 5 bases, and 12 bases separated the two germline ends. Germline lookup yields CDR1 SQVTM and CDR2 ANQGSEA. DNA for the CDR3: TGCAGCGTTCCCAGGGTTGAGACCGGGGAGCTGTTTTTT. It encodes CSVPRVETGELFF.